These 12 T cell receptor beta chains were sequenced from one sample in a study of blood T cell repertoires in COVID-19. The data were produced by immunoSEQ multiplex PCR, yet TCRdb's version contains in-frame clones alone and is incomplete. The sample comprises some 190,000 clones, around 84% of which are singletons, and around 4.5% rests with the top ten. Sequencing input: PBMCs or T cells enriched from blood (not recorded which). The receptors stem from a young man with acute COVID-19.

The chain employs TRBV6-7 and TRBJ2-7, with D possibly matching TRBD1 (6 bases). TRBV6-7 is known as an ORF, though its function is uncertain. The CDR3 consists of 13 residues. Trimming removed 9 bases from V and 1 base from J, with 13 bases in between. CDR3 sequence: CASYRETSYEQYF. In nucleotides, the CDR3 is TGTGCCAGTTACAGGGAGACGTCCTACGAGCAGTACTTC.

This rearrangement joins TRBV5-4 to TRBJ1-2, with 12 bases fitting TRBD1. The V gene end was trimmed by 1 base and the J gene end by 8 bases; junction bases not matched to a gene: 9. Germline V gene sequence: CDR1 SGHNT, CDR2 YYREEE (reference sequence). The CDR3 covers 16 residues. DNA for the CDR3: TGTGCCAGCAGCTTGTCCGGGGGACAGGGGGCCGGGGGCTACACCTTC. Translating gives CASSLSGGQGAGGYTF.

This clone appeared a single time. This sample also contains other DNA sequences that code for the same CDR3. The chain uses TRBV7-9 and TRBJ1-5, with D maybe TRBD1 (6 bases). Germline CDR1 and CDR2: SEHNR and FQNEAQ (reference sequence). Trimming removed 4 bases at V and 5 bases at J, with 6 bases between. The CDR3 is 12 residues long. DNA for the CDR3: TGTGCCAGCAGCTACAGGGATCAGCCCCAGCATTTT. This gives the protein CASSYRDQPQHF.

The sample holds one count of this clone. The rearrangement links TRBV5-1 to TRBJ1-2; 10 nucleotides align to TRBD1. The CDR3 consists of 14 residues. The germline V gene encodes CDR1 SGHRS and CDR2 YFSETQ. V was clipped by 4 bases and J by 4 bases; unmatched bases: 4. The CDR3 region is CASSRDRGSYGYTF. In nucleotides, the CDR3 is TGCGCCAGCAGCAGGGACAGGGGCAGCTATGGCTACACCTTC.

CDR3 coding DNA: TGCGCCAGCAGTGAGTACAGGCAGAGCACTGAAGCTTTCTTT. Translation: CASSEYRQSTEAFF. The chain recombines TRBV10-1 with TRBJ1-1; tentatively, D is TRBD1 (5 bases). CDR3 length equals 14 residues. Germline CDR1 and CDR2: WNHNN and SYGVQD (reference sequence). Trimming took 1 base from V and 4 from J, leaving 10 bases between them.

The CDR3 coding sequence is TGTGCCTGGAGTAAAGGGGGTAGGGGCATCCGCCTCTATGGCTACACCTTC. Amino acids: CAWSKGGRGIRLYGYTF. V and J are TRBV30 and TRBJ1-2; D perhaps matches TRBD1 (6 bases). The CDR3 length is 17 residues. Deletions cut 2 bases from V and 4 bases from J, with 23 bases between. From germline, CDR1 is GTSNPN and CDR2 SVGIG (reference sequence). Combining the CDR3 with reference TRBV30 and TRBJ1-2 gives the whole variable domain SQTIHQWPATLVQPVGSPLSLECTVEGTSNPNLYWYRQAAGRGLQLLFYSVGIGQISSEVPQNLSASRPQDRQFILSSKKLLLSDSGFYLCAWSKGGRGIRLYGYTFGSGTRLTVV.

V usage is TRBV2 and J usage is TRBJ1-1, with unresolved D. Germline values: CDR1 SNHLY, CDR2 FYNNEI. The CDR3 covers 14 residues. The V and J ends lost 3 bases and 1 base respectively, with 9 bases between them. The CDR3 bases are TGTGCCAGCAGTGATCCAGGTACGAACACTGAAGCTTTCTTT. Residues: CASSDPGTNTEAFF.

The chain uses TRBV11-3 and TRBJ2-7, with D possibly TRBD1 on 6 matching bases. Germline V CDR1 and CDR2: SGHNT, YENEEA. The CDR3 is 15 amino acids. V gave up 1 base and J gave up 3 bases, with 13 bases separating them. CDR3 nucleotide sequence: TGTGCCAGCAGCTTAGCCCCGGACAGTTTCTACGAGCAGTACTTC. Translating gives CASSLAPDSFYEQYF.

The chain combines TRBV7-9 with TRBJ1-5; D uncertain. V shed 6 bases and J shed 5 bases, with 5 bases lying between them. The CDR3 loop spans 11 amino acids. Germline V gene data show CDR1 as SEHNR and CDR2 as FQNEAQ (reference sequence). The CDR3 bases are TGTGCCAGCAGGCGTTATCAGCCCCAGCATTTT. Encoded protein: CASRRYQPQHF.

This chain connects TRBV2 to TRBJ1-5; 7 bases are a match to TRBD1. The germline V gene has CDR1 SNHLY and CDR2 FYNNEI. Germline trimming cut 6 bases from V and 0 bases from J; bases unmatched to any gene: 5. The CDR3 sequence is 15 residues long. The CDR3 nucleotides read TGTGCCAGCAGGGGGGGACAGCTTAGCAATCAGCCCCAGCATTTT. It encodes CASRGGQLSNQPQHF.

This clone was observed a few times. CDR3 protein: CASSLDRGFVNQPQHF. DNA of the CDR3: TGTGCCAGCAGTTTGGACAGGGGCTTCGTCAATCAGCCCCAGCATTTT. The J gene is TRBJ1-5, the V gene TRBV6-5; TRBD1 matches at 9 bases. Germline-derived CDR1 and CDR2 are MNHEY and SVGAGI. V shed 4 bases and J 3 bases; nucleotides not matched to a gene: 7. This CDR3 contains 16 residues.

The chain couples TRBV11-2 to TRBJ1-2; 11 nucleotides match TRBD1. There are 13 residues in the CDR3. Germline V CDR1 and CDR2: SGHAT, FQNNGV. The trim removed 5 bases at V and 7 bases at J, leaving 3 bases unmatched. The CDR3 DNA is TGTGCCAGCAGCGGGACAGGGGGGACTGGCTACACCTTC. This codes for CASSGTGGTGYTF.